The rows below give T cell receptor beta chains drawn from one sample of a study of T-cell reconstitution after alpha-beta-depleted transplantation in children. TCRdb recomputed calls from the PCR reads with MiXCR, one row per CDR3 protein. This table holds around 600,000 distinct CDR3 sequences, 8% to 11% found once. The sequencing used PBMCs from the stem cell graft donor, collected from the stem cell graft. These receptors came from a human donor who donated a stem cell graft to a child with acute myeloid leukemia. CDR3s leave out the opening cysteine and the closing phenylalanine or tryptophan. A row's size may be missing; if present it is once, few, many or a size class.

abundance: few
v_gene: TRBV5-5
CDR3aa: ASTSLPGLAGGETQY

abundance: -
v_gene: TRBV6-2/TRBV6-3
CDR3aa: ASSSAGVDNEQF

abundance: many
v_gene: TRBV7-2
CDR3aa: ATPRVGTGSNTGELF

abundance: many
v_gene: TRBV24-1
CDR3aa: ATSANSGASTDTQY

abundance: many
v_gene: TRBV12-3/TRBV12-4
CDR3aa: ASRPGLGPTDTQY

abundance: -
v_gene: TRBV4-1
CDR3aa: ASSQAGFDNTGELF

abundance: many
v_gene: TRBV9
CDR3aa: ASSVTSSVTYNEQF

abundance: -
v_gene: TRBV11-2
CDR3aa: ASRLGTSGRARDTQY

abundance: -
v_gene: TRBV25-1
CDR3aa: AIRTGAETQY

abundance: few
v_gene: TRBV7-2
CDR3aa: ASSLRGGTGDNEQF

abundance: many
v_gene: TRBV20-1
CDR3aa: SARSGTNTGKLF

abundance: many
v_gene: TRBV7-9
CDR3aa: ASSLRISGASKNIQY

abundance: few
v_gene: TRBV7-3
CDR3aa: ASSLEGGLINTGELF

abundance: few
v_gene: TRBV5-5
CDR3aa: ASSLRSAPDEKLF

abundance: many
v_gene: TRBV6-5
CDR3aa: ASSPQGGDNYGYT

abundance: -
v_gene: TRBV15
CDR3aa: ATSGPFETYSYEQY

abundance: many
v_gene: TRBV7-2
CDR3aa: ASSLRDSTTDTQY

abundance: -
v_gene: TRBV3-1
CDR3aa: ASSQVSGNTIY

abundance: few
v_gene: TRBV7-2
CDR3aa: ASSEEGLGTSTDTQY

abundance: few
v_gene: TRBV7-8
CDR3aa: ASSLRQGPPREQY

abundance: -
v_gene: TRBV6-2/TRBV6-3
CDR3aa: ASSWDQRTYEQY

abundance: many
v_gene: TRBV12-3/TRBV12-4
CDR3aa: ASSFYGAPSLH

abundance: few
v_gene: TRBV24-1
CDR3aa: ATSGPTSGSMDEQF

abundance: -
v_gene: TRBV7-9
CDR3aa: ASSGRHRERQY

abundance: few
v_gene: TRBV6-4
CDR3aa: ASSDSSDYNEQF